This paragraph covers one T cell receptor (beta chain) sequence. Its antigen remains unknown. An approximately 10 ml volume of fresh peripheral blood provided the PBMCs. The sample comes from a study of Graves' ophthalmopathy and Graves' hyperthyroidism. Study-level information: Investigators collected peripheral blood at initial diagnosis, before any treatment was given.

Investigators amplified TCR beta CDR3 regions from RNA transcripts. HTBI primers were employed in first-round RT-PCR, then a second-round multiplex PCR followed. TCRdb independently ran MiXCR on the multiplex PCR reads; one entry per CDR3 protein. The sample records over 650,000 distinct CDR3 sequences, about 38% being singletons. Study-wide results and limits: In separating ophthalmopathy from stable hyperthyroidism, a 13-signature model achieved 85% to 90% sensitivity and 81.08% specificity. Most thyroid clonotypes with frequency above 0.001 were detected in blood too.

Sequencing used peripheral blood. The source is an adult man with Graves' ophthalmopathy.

This CDR3 is CASSSDRPSGSSYQETQYF. Written as DNA, the CDR3 is TGTGCCAGCAGCTCAGATCGGCCTAGCGGGAGTAGCTACCAAGAGACCCAGTACTTC. The J gene is TRBJ2-5, the V gene TRBV7-2; 10 nucleotides agree with TRBD2. Germline loops: CDR1 SGHTA, CDR2 FQGNSA. With V trimmed by 4 bases and J by 0 bases, 14 bases remained unmatched. The CDR3 is made up of 19 amino acids.